This T cell receptor beta chain was sequenced during a study of T cell repertoires in cytomegalovirus infection. One entry per CDR3 protein results from TCRdb running MiXCR on the reads. The sample has roughly 130,000 distinct CDR3 sequences, 20% to 30% seen once. Germline V gene data show CDR1 as KGHDR and CDR2 as SFDVKD. V shed 7 bases and J 3 bases; nucleotides not matched to a gene: 5. The length of the CDR3 is 14 residues. This clonotype came up a few times. The antigen is not known. The source of this sequence is a human donor in good health (CMV status not recorded). Some clones in this sample may be carry-over from other donors' samples. Sequenced material: PBMCs, sequenced either directly or after in vitro stimulation (not recorded which). The genes are TRBV24-1 and TRBJ2-3, with TRBD1 matching over 8 bases. The CDR3 is CATSRTGRTDTQYF. As DNA, the CDR3 is TGTGCCACCAGCCGGACAGGGAGGACAGATACGCAGTATTTT.